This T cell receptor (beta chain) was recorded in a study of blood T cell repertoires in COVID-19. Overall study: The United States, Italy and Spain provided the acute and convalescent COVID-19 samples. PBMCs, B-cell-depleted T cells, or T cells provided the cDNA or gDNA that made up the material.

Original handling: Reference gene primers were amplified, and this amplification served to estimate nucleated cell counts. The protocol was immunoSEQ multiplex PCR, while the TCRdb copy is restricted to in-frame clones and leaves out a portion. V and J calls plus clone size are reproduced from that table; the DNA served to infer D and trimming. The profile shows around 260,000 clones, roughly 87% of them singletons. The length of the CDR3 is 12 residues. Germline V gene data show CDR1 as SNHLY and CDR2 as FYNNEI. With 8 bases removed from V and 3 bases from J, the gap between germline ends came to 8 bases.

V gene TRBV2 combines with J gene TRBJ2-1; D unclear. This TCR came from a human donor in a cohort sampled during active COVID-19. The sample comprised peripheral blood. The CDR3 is CASAVGYNEQFF. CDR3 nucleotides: TGTGCCAGCGCCGTCGGCTACAATGAGCAGTTCTTC. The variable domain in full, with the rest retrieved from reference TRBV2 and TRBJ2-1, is EPEVTQTPSHQVTQMGQEVILRCVPISNHLYFYWYRQILGQKVEFLVSFYNNEISEKSEIFDDQFSVERPDGSNFTLKIRSTKLEDSAMYFCASAVGYNEQFFGPGTRLTVL.